Presented here are 3 T cell receptor beta chains from one specimen sequenced in a study of metastatic and nonmetastatic thyroid tumors. No treatment of any kind had been given to any patient before thyroid surgery. TCRdb ran MiXCR on the PCR reads. The sample gives under 9,500 clones, roughly a quarter of which show up once; less than 20% is in the top ten. The sample comprised tumor tissue. These receptors were obtained from a female donor with papillary thyroid cancer or a benign thyroid nodule (not recorded which). Some clones in this sample may be carry-over from other donors' samples.

In this sample, this clone turned up a few times. The chain employs TRBV6-1 and TRBJ2-7, with TRBD2 as a possible D gene (5 bases). V dropped 2 bases and J dropped 7 bases, with 18 bases sitting between them. This CDR3 is 15 amino acids long. Looked up from germline, CDR1 is MNHNS and CDR2 is SASEGT. Here the CDR3 reads CASSERGAFPWEQYF. The CDR3 DNA reads as TGTGCCAGCAGTGAACGGGGAGCTTTCCCTTGGGAGCAGTACTTC.

The chain employs TRBV11-1 and TRBJ2-1, with D possibly matching TRBD1 (5 bases). CDR1 and CDR2 from the germline V gene are SGHAT and FQDESV (reference sequence). This CDR3 is 15 amino acids long. The V end lost 8 bases, the J end lost 0 bases, and 14 bases lay between the germline ends. The CDR3 spells CASGGHGRSYNEQFF. The DNA for the CDR3 is TGTGCCAGCGGCGGACATGGCCGCTCCTACAATGAGCAGTTCTTC.

Concerning this clone itself: The junction and the germline gene differ at one end; a read error may be behind it. This chain's CDR3 is CASSLAGTRQPQNF. CDR3 DNA: TGTGCCAGCAGCTTAGCAGGGACGCGGCAGCCCCAAAATTTT. V usage is TRBV7-9 and J usage is TRBJ1-5; weak D call: TRBD1 (5 bases). Germline CDR1 is SEHNR and CDR2 is FQNEAQ (reference sequence). The CDR3 loop spans 14 amino acids. Full variable domain (outside the CDR3, taken from reference TRBV7-9 and TRBJ1-5): DTGVSQNPRHKITKRGQNVTFRCDPISEHNRLYWYRQTLGQGPEFLTYFQNEAQLEKSRLLSDRFSAERPKGSFSTLEIQRTEQGDSAMYLCASSLAGTRQPQNFGDGTRLSIL.